These 19 T cell receptor beta chains came from one sample sequenced in a study of spatial heterogeneity in lung cancer. The sample's time point: blood at routine non-recurrence follow-up after resection. TCRdb re-called the 5' RACE reads through MiXCR, storing one row per CDR3 protein. This table has just under 45,000 distinct CDR3 sequences, 22% appearing once. This sample comprised PBMCs, obtained at follow-up. The receptors here all came from a female donor with early-stage non-small cell lung cancer.

The CDR3: CASSMGQGARIVSFF. In DNA, the CDR3 is TGTGCCAGCAGTATGGGACAGGGGGCGAGAATTGTGTCTTTCTTT. The chain employs TRBV27 and TRBJ1-1; 12 nucleotides align to TRBD1. The germline V gene has CDR1 MNHEY and CDR2 SMNVEV (reference sequence). The CDR3 covers 15 residues. V lost 5 bases to trimming and J lost 12 bases; unmatched junction nucleotides: 13.

This chain links TRBV3-1 with TRBJ2-3; D not resolved. V was trimmed by 1 base and J by 2 bases, leaving 4 bases between them. The CDR3 loop spans 13 amino acids. Per germline, CDR1 LGHDT and CDR2 YNNKEL (reference sequence). CDR3 nucleotide sequence: TGTGCCAGCAGCCAAGGGTTCACAGATACGCAGTATTTT. This gives the protein CASSQGFTDTQYF.

This clonotype was found a few times. The chain combines TRBV11-2 with TRBJ2-1; no firm D call. The length of the CDR3 is 14 residues. The germline CDR1 and CDR2 sequences are SGHAT and FQNNGV. V dropped 4 bases and J dropped 3 bases, with 10 bases sitting between them. CDR3 sequence (DNA): TGTGCCAGCAGCTCCGTGGGCAGCTACAATGAGCAGTTCTTC. Protein sequence: CASSSVGSYNEQFF.

This chain uses TRBV9 with TRBJ2-1; D is unclear. CDR1 SGDLS and CDR2 YYNGEE come from the germline V gene. Deletions cut 1 base from V and 8 bases from J, with 13 bases between. CDR3 length: 14 residues. CDR3 loop: CASSVITESDEQFF. DNA for the CDR3: TGTGCCAGCAGCGTAATCACAGAAAGCGATGAGCAGTTCTTC.

In its sample, this clonotype was seen many times. Germline and junction disagree at one end, which may indicate a read error. The chain joins TRBV2 to TRBJ2-7; the match to TRBD1 covers 7 bases. The CDR3 is 12 residues long. Germline lookup yields CDR1 SNHLY and CDR2 FYNNEI. The CDR3, as DNA: TGTGCCAGCAGGGAAGACAGGGTCGAGCAGTACTTC. Protein sequence: CASREDRVEQYF.

This clonotype was picked up many times. V gene TRBV7-2 combines with J gene TRBJ2-2; D is unclear. Trimming stripped 4 bases from V and 4 bases from J, with 10 bases between. Germline V gene sequence: CDR1 SGHTA, CDR2 FQGNSA. The CDR3 spans 14 residues. CDR3 bases: TGTGCCAGCAGCTCCCCCCACCTCACCGGGGAGCTGTTTTTT. Translation: CASSSPHLTGELFF.

The chain is built from TRBV7-2 and TRBJ2-2, with D perhaps TRBD1 (6 bases). The CDR3 is 15 residues long. The germline V and J ends were trimmed by 1 base and 2 bases, with 8 bases remaining between them. Germline V gives CDR1 SGHTA, CDR2 FQGNSA. The CDR3 reads CASSLDRANTGELFF. DNA for the CDR3: TGTGCCAGCAGCTTAGACAGGGCTAACACCGGGGAGCTGTTTTTT.

The chain couples TRBV11-2 to TRBJ2-5, with 7 bases aligning to TRBD1. The germline V gene has CDR1 SGHAT and CDR2 FQNNGV. The CDR3 spans 13 residues. Trimming took 8 bases from V and 5 from J; bases not matched to a gene: 8. The DNA for the CDR3 is TGTGCCAGCTCTAGGGGGCAAGTCGAGACCCAGTACTTC. Amino acid sequence: CASSRGQVETQYF.

This clonotype was observed at least ten times. V and J are TRBV19 and TRBJ1-6, with D maybe TRBD1 (6 bases). The ends were cut back, 7 bases at V and 8 bases at J, with 18 bases in the middle. Germline V CDR1 and CDR2: LNHDA, SQIVND (reference sequence). The CDR3 runs to 15 residues. Written as DNA, the CDR3 is TGTGCCAGTACGGCCCACCGGGACACTTATTCACCCCTCCACTTT. Residues: CASTAHRDTYSPLHF.

Details on this clonotype: A much larger clone differs by one base, so this may be a read error. The V call is TRBV11-2, the J call TRBJ1-1; weak D call: TRBD1 (5 bases). This CDR3 has 14 amino acids. Germline CDR1 reads SGHAT; CDR2 reads FQNNGV. The chain's CDR3 is CVSSPGTVGTEAFF. CDR3 nucleotide sequence: TGTGTCAGCAGCCCTGGGACGGTTGGGACTGAAGCTTTCTTT.

This clonotype was counted between two and nine times. The CDR3 DNA reads as TGTGCCAGCAGCTTAGCAGGTCCTGGAAACACCATATATTTT. This codes for CASSLAGPGNTIYF. This chain connects TRBV7-9 to TRBJ1-3; no clear D. Trimming stripped 0 bases from V and 2 bases from J, with 5 bases between. CDR3 size: 14 residues. The germline V gene encodes CDR1 SEHNR and CDR2 FQNEAQ (reference sequence).

Regarding this clonotype: One junction end does not reproduce the germline sequence, and a read error may be involved. The V call is TRBV20-1, the J call TRBJ1-4; tentatively, D is TRBD1 (6 bases). Germline assignment: CDR1 DFQATT and CDR2 SNEGSKA (reference sequence). The CDR3 runs to 13 residues. The CDR3 loop reads CSANIFVQGITRF. CDR3 DNA: TGCAGTGCTAATATTTTTGTACAGGGAATAACTCGATTT.

In its sample, this clonotype was seen many times. Here the CDR3 DNA reads TGTGCCAGCAGCCCACCCGGGACAGGGGGCGGACTAGCTTTCTTT. It yields the protein CASSPPGTGGGLAFF. The gene calls are TRBV3-1 and TRBJ1-1, with 12 bases matching TRBD1. CDR1 and CDR2 (germline): LGHDT, YNNKEL (reference sequence). This CDR3 contains 15 residues. Trimming took 4 bases from V and 10 from J; bases not matched to a gene: 10.

The rearrangement uses TRBV19 and TRBJ2-1; D gene uncertain. The V end lost 5 bases, the J end lost 2 bases, and 10 bases lay between the germline ends. CDR3 length: 14 residues. Per germline, CDR1 LNHDA and CDR2 SQIVND (reference sequence). This CDR3 reads CASSRGDTYNEQFF. Here the CDR3 DNA reads TGTGCCAGTAGTCGTGGCGACACCTACAATGAGCAGTTCTTC.

This clonotype was counted only a few times. The CDR3 DNA sequence: TGTGCCAGCAGCCCGGGACTAGCGGGGTCGGATACGCAGTATTTT. This encodes CASSPGLAGSDTQYF. The gene calls are TRBV7-9 and TRBJ2-3; 13 nucleotides agree with TRBD2. CDR1 SEHNR and CDR2 FQNEAQ come from the germline V gene (reference sequence). V shed 5 bases and J 6 bases; nucleotides not matched to a gene: 5. The CDR3 runs to 15 residues.

V gene TRBV12-3 or TRBV12-4 combines with J gene TRBJ1-1, with TRBD1 identical over 9 bases. V shed 7 bases and J 1 base; nucleotides not matched to a gene: 7. The CDR3 extends over 15 amino acids. The CDR3 DNA sequence: TGTGCCAGCATTACAGGGGGCGCGGAGAACACTGAAGCTTTCTTT. This sequence encodes CASITGGAENTEAFF.

This chain joins TRBV5-6 and TRBJ2-3; 8 bases map to TRBD2. J was trimmed by 0 bases and V by 6 bases; bases with no gene match: 3. This CDR3 has 14 residues. CDR1 and CDR2 (germline): SGHDT, YYEEEE. The CDR3 DNA follows: TGTGCCAGCAACTTAGCGGGAAGCACAGATACGCAGTATTTT. Its protein is CASNLAGSTDTQYF.

The table lists this clonotype with many counts. The genes are TRBV29-1 and TRBJ1-1; the D gene is possibly TRBD1 (5 bases). This CDR3 has 12 amino acids. The germline V gene has CDR1 SQVTM and CDR2 ANQGSEA. Trimming left V 3 bases short and J 3 bases short, with 8 bases between. The CDR3 nucleotides read TGCAGCGTTGACAGGGTGGACACTGAAGCTTTCTTT. Amino acid sequence: CSVDRVDTEAFF.

This clonotype was picked up a small number of times. The V gene is TRBV11-1, the J gene TRBJ2-3; D is uncertain. Trimming stripped 2 bases from V and 6 bases from J, with 15 bases between. The CDR3 sequence is 15 residues long. CDR1 and CDR2 from the germline V gene are SGHAT and FQDESV (reference sequence). The CDR3 sequence: CASSLYGPTMDTQYF. The CDR3 DNA follows: TGTGCCAGCAGCTTATACGGACCGACGATGGATACGCAGTATTTT.